What follows are 24 T cell receptor beta chains derived from one specimen sequenced in a study of blood T cell repertoires in COVID-19. Clones were read by immunoSEQ multiplex PCR, and TCRdb kept only the in-frame ones, dropping some. The top ten hold 6.5% to 8.5% of the sample, which has 65,000 to 85,000 clones, 80% to 95% seen once. Sample: peripheral blood. The source is a human donor in a cohort sampled during active COVID-19.

This chain uses TRBV5-1 with TRBJ1-2; D call uncertain. Germline assignment: CDR1 SGHRS and CDR2 YFSETQ. This CDR3 has 13 amino acids. Trimming removed 1 base at V and 5 bases at J, with 9 bases between. DNA of the CDR3: TGCGCCAGCAGCTTGACTGAATTATATGGCTACACCTTC. Protein: CASSLTELYGYTF.

This chain connects TRBV28 to TRBJ1-1, with a tentative D call TRBD1 (5 bases). Germline V gene data show CDR1 as MDHEN and CDR2 as SYDVKM. The V end was cut by 5 bases, the J end by 6 bases, with 16 bases between. The CDR3 loop spans 14 amino acids. The CDR3 here is CASSPPRGVAEAFF. In nucleotides, the CDR3 is TGTGCCAGCAGTCCACCTCGGGGGGTGGCTGAAGCTTTCTTT.

The chain couples TRBV19 to TRBJ1-2; TRBD1 aligns across 9 bases. After removal of 5 bases from V and 5 bases from J, the junction contained 0 bases not matched to a gene. The germline gives CDR1 LNHDA, CDR2 SQIVND (reference sequence). This CDR3 comprises 12 residues. This CDR3 reads CASSGQGYGYTF. The DNA of the CDR3 is TGTGCCAGTAGTGGACAGGGGTATGGCTACACCTTC.

The genes are TRBV6-6 and TRBJ2-1, with D perhaps TRBD2 (5 bases). The V gene's germline CDR1 is MNHNY and CDR2 SVGAGI (reference sequence). V was trimmed by 6 bases and J by 0 bases, leaving 9 bases between them. The CDR3 consists of 14 residues. Here the CDR3 DNA reads TGTGCCAGCAGAGTAACTAGCTCCTACAATGAGCAGTTCTTC. Protein sequence: CASRVTSSYNEQFF.

V and J are TRBV27 and TRBJ2-7; 11 positions match TRBD2. CDR1 is MNHEY, CDR2 SMNVEV, per germline (reference sequence). The J segment lost 2 bases and the V segment lost 8 bases, leaving 8 bases of the junction unmatched. This CDR3 is built from 15 residues. CDR3 nucleotides: TGTGCCAGCGCCGCTAGCGGGGGGCCAGCCTACGAGCAGTACTTC. Translating it yields CASAASGGPAYEQYF.

There are a few counts of this clone. The chain combines TRBV7-9 with TRBJ1-6, with 8 bases identical to TRBD1. Germline values: CDR1 SEHNR, CDR2 FQNEAQ (reference sequence). The CDR3 spans 16 residues. Trimming at V came to 1 base and at J to 6 bases, leaving 5 bases not matched to a gene. Here the CDR3 reads CASSLGQGSGNSPLHF. The CDR3 DNA follows: TGTGCCAGCAGCTTAGGACAGGGGTCTGGTAATTCACCCCTCCACTTT.

The chain couples TRBV7-2 to TRBJ2-3, with 7 bases matching TRBD2. The CDR3 consists of 16 residues. Trimming cost V 7 bases and J 2 bases; bases outside gene matches: 12. Germline V gives CDR1 SGHTA, CDR2 FQGNSA. The chain's CDR3 is CASTVAGVGPTDTQYF. In DNA form, the CDR3 reads TGTGCCAGCACGGTAGCGGGTGTCGGTCCCACAGATACGCAGTATTTT. Supplemented by reference TRBV7-2 and TRBJ2-3, the full variable domain reads GAGVSQSPSNKVTEKGKDVELRCDPISGHTALYWYRQSLGQGLEFLIYFQGNSAPDKSGLPSDRFSAERTGGSVSTLTIQRTQQEDSAVYLCASTVAGVGPTDTQYFGPGTRLTVL.

The chain couples TRBV10-3 to TRBJ1-3; maybe TRBD1 (6 bases). Germline CDR1 ENHRY, CDR2 SYGVKD. The CDR3 runs 15 residues. Trimming stripped 3 bases from V and 4 bases from J, with 13 bases between. The CDR3, as DNA: TGTGCCATCAGTGACTTTACAGGGTCAGGAAACACCATATATTTT. It is translated as CAISDFTGSGNTIYF.

This clone came up once. The V call is TRBV7-7, the J call TRBJ2-1; tentative D call: TRBD2 (7 bases). Per germline, CDR1 SSHAT and CDR2 FNYEAQ (reference sequence). Trimming removed 5 bases at V and 0 bases at J, with 11 bases between. CDR3 length: 15 residues. The CDR3 DNA follows: TGTGCCAGCAGCCGCGGGGGCCCCTCCTACAATGAGCAGTTCTTC. Residues: CASSRGGPSYNEQFF. The full variable domain, completed using reference TRBV7-7 and TRBJ2-1, is GAGVSQSPRYKVTKRGQDVTLRCDPISSHATLYWYQQALGQGPEFLTYFNYEAQPDKSGLPSDRFSAERPEGSISTLTIQRTEQRDSAMYRCASSRGGPSYNEQFFGPGTRLTVL.

This clone was counted only a few times. The CDR3 spells CASSVGDRSSNQPQHF. The CDR3 bases are TGTGCCAGCAGCGTTGGAGACAGATCCAGCAATCAGCCCCAGCATTTT. The chain recombines TRBV7-8 with TRBJ1-5; D perhaps matches TRBD1 (5 bases). The CDR3 extends over 16 amino acids. Trimming left V 5 bases short and J 1 base short, with 15 bases between. Germline values: CDR1 SGHVS, CDR2 FQNEAQ.

The chain uses TRBV6-5 and TRBJ1-1; D is possibly TRBD1 (5 bases). Trimming removed 5 bases at V and 1 base at J, with 14 bases between. The CDR3 sequence is 15 residues long. From germline, CDR1 is MNHEY and CDR2 SVGAGI. CDR3 sequence: CASSQYFTGNTEAFF. DNA for the CDR3: TGTGCCAGCAGTCAATACTTCACAGGGAACACTGAAGCTTTCTTT.

The chain has TRBV5-1 and TRBJ1-3, with D unresolved. Germline CDR1 and CDR2: SGHRS and YFSETQ. Trimming removed 8 bases from V and 0 bases from J, with 9 bases in between. The CDR3 is made up of 13 amino acids. CDR3 sequence: CASGPRSGNTIYF. CDR3 coding DNA: TGCGCCAGTGGCCCCCGCTCTGGAAACACCATATATTTT.

The chain combines TRBV29-1 with TRBJ2-1, with D tentatively TRBD2 (6 bases). The germline CDR1 and CDR2 sequences are SQVTM and ANQGSEA. The V end lost 6 bases, the J end lost 9 bases, and 9 bases lay between the germline ends. This CDR3 is 10 amino acids long. The CDR3: CSVAGSEQFF. The DNA for the CDR3 is TGCAGCGTGGCCGGGAGTGAGCAGTTCTTC.

The V and J genes are TRBV6-2 or TRBV6-3 and TRBJ1-2, with 7 bases identical to TRBD1. Germline V gene lookup returns CDR1 MNHEY and CDR2 SVGEGT. This CDR3 is built from 13 residues. V trimming: 5 bases; J trimming: 7 bases; junction bases outside the gene matches: 7. The CDR3 region has the DNA TGTGCCAGCAGTGGGAACACAGGGGTTGGCTACACCTTC. Its protein product is CASSGNTGVGYTF.

The J gene is TRBJ1-6, the V gene TRBV24-1; 8 nucleotides agree with TRBD1. The germline V gene has CDR1 KGHDR and CDR2 SFDVKD. The CDR3 length is 13 residues. J was trimmed by 10 bases and V by 9 bases; bases with no gene match: 7. The chain's CDR3 is CATQTGVGSPLHF. In nucleotides, the CDR3 is TGTGCCACCCAGACAGGGGTAGGGTCACCCCTCCACTTT.

About this clone: One end of the junction does not line up with germline, which may come from a read error. The V call is TRBV20-1, the J call TRBJ2-5; perhaps TRBD2 as D (5 bases). Germline V lookup: CDR1 DFQATT, CDR2 SNEGSKA (reference sequence). This CDR3 has 11 residues. The CDR3 reads CSASIGETRYF. In DNA, the CDR3 is TGCAGTGCTAGCATCGGGGAGACCCGGTACTTC.

The chain joins TRBV5-4 to TRBJ1-4; D unclear. V lost 0 bases, J lost 2 bases, and 5 bases lay in between. The germline CDR1 and CDR2 sequences are SGHNT and YYREEE (reference sequence). The CDR3 covers 14 residues. The CDR3 sequence is CASSLGATNEKLFF. The CDR3 nucleotides read TGTGCCAGCAGCTTGGGAGCGACTAATGAAAAACTGTTTTTT.

The V gene is TRBV7-2, the J gene TRBJ2-7, with D unresolved. Deletions cut 6 bases from V and 4 bases from J, with 10 bases between. Germline values: CDR1 SGHTA, CDR2 FQGNSA. There are 12 residues in the CDR3. The CDR3: CASSQDWYEQYF. CDR3 coding DNA: TGTGCCAGCAGTCAAGACTGGTACGAGCAGTACTTC.

The J gene is TRBJ2-7, the V gene TRBV6-4; 7 positions agree with TRBD1. The trim removed 5 bases at V and 6 bases at J, leaving 7 bases unmatched. The CDR3 is 13 amino acids. CDR1 is MRHNA and CDR2 is SNTAGT in the germline V gene. DNA for the CDR3: TGTGCCAGCAGTTCCACGACAGGGAGCGAGCAGTACTTC. Translation: CASSSTTGSEQYF.

The chain uses TRBV6-5 and TRBJ2-1; TRBD1 is a possible D gene (5 bases). The CDR3 length is 15 residues. Germline V gene lookup returns CDR1 MNHEY and CDR2 SVGAGI. With 7 bases removed from V and 0 bases from J, the gap between germline ends came to 13 bases. Written as DNA, the CDR3 is TGTGCCAGCAAACCGACAGTAAACTCCTACAATGAGCAGTTCTTC. Translation: CASKPTVNSYNEQFF.

The genes are TRBV14 and TRBJ1-1; the D is unclear. Germline CDR1 and CDR2: SGHDN and FVKESK. The CDR3 contains 12 residues. V lost 3 bases and J lost 6, with 8 bases in between. The CDR3 sequence is CASSQRLSEAFF. The DNA of the CDR3 is TGTGCCAGCAGCCAGAGGTTATCTGAAGCTTTCTTT.

The chain recombines TRBV10-3 with TRBJ1-6, with 8 nucleotides matching TRBD1. The CDR3 consists of 15 residues. Germline CDR1 ENHRY, CDR2 SYGVKD. V lost 7 bases to trimming and J lost 6 bases; unmatched junction nucleotides: 8. In DNA, the CDR3 is TGTGCCATCACTAAAGGACAGGGATCTAATTCACCCCTCCACTTT. Translation gives CAITKGQGSNSPLHF.

The chain is built from TRBV5-1 and TRBJ1-2; D not resolved. The V and J ends lost 4 bases and 3 bases respectively, with 16 bases between them. CDR3 length: 15 residues. CDR1 and CDR2 (germline): SGHRS, YFSETQ. The CDR3 protein is CASSRSEGEHYGYTF. CDR3 nucleotides: TGCGCCAGCAGCCGGTCAGAGGGTGAGCACTATGGCTACACCTTC. Full variable domain (outside the CDR3, taken from reference TRBV5-1 and TRBJ1-2): KAGVTQTPRYLIKTRGQQVTLSCSPISGHRSVSWYQQTPGQGLQFLFEYFSETQRNKGNFPGRFSGRQFSNSRSEMNVSTLELGDSALYLCASSRSEGEHYGYTFGSGTRLTVV.

The CDR3 sequence: CSVYRNTEAFF. The CDR3 nucleotides read TGCAGCGTTTATCGGAACACTGAAGCTTTCTTT. The chain combines TRBV29-1 with TRBJ1-1; D is ambiguous. This CDR3 has 11 amino acids. The germline gives CDR1 SQVTM, CDR2 ANQGSEA. Trimming left V 5 bases short and J 1 base short, with 5 bases between.